This is a list of T cell receptor beta chains from one sample in a study of cytomegalovirus exposure and HLA in healthy donors. Assay: immunoSEQ multiplex PCR; the TCRdb copy retains only in-frame clones and omits some. The repertoire table contains some 130,000 clones. Source material: PBMCs. The source is a woman aged 60-75 years in good health and CMV-seronegative. Each CDR3 is given without its conserved first and last residue.

V gene,J gene,CDR3 protein
TRBV5-1,.,ASSSGDRLTYEQY
TRBV18,TRBJ1-1,ASSPTVNTKTEAF
TRBV7-9,TRBJ2-5,ASSWTDDGETQY
TRBV27,TRBJ2-7,ASSWERGGRSYEQY
TRBV6-5,TRBJ1-2,ASSYDGRVNYGYT
TRBV18,TRBJ2-2,ASSPTGANTGELF
TRBV18,TRBJ1-2,ASSPKGQGPPRSGYT
TRBV10-2,TRBJ1-3,ASSERAGASSGNTIY
TRBV14,TRBJ2-1,ASSFLAGVYNEQF
TRBV6-5,TRBJ1-6,ASSYLLDRSNSPLH
TRBV6-6,TRBJ2-1,ASSFGTGYNEQF
TRBV6-6,.,ASSPDRASVYEQY
TRBV5-1,TRBJ1-5,ASACHRGTYSNQPQH
TRBV27,TRBJ2-3,ASSWRNTDTQY
TRBV13,TRBJ2-1,ASSLSSSSALQF